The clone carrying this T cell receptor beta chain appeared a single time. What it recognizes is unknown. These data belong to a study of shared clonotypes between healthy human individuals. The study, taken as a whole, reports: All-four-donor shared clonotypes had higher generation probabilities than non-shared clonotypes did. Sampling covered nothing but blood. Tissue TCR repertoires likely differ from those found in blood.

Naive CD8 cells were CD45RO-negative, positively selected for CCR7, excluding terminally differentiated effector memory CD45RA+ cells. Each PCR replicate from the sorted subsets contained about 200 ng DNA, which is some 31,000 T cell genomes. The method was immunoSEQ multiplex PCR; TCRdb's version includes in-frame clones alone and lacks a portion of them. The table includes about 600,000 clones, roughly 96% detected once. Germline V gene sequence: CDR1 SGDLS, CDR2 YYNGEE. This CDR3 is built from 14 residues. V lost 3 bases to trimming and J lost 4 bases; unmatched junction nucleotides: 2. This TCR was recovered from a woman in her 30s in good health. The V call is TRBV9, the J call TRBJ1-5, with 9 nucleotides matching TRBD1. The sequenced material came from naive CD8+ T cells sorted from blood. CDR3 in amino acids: CASSGTGENQPQHF. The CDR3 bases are TGTGCCAGCAGCGGGACAGGGGAGAATCAGCCCCAGCATTTT.